Included here is one TCR beta chain sequence, with context. The antigen is not known. One entry per CDR3 protein results from TCRdb running MiXCR on the 5' RACE reads. The sample has 200,000 to 250,000 distinct CDR3 sequences, about 10% seen once. These data come from a study of CD8 T cells in ankylosing spondylitis. Overall study results and limits: In ankylosing spondylitis patients, matched synovial fluid reportedly showed significant enrichment of disease-linked clones.

The CDR3 extends over 12 amino acids. The V end lost 8 bases, the J end lost 6 bases, and 10 bases lay between the germline ends. CDR1 and CDR2 (germline): MNHEY, SMNVEV (reference sequence). The source material was blood, either unsorted or a sorted T cell fraction (not recorded which). This rearrangement joins TRBV27 to TRBJ1-4; maybe TRBD1 (6 bases). The receptor comes from a male donor with ankylosing spondylitis or in good health (not recorded which). CDR3 in amino acids: CASAHRDEKLFF. In nucleotides, the CDR3 is TGTGCCAGCGCCCACAGGGATGAAAAACTGTTTTTT.